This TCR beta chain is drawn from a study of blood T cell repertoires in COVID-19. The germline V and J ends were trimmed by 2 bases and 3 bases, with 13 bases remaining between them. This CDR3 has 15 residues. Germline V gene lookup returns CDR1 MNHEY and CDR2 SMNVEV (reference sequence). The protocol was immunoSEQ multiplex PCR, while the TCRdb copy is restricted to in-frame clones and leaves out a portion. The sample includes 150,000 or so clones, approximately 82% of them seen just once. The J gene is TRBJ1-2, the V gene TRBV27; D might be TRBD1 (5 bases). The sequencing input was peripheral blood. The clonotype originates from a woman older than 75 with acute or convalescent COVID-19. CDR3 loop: CASSLRPGIHYGYTF. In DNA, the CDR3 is TGTGCCAGCAGTTTACGTCCAGGGATTCACTATGGCTACACCTTC.